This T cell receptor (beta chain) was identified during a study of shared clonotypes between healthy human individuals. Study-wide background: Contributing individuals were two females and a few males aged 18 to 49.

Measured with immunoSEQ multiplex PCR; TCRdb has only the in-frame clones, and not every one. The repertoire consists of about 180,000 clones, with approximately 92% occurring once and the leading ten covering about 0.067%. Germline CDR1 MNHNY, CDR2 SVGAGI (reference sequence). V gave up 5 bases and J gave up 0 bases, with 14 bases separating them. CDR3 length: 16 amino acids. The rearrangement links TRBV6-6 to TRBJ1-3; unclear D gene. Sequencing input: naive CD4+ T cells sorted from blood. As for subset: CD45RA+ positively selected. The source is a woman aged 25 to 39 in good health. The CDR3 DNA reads TGTGCCAGCAGTACTGGACGTAAAGGCTCTGGAAACACCATATATTTT. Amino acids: CASSTGRKGSGNTIYF.